This TCR beta chain originates from a study of shared clonotypes between healthy human individuals. Data came from immunoSEQ multiplex PCR; TCRdb stores just in-frame clones and leaves some out. In the table there are roughly 2,000,000 clones, about 95% of which are singletons. With regard to this clone: Its antigen is currently unknown.

General observations from the study: Clonotype sharing among the donors was expected to vary with sequencing depth. Depth was large, yet rarefaction showed that sorted-subset sequencing was incomplete.

Germline CDR1 SGHTA, CDR2 FQGTGA. The CDR3 is 12 residues long. Trimming took 5 bases from V and 6 from J, leaving 9 bases between them. Naivety among CD8 cells was defined by CD45RO negativity and positive CCR7 selection, thereby excluding terminally differentiated effector memory CD45RA+ cells. Donors comprised healthy HIV-negative adults lacking recent acute infections or vaccinations. The chain uses TRBV7-3 and TRBJ2-3; perhaps TRBD1 as D (6 bases). The sequenced sample consisted of naive CD8+ T cells sorted from blood. The source is a man younger than 35 in good health. The CDR3: CASSAQGDTQYF. In nucleotides, the CDR3 is TGTGCCAGCAGCGCCCAGGGGGATACGCAGTATTTT.